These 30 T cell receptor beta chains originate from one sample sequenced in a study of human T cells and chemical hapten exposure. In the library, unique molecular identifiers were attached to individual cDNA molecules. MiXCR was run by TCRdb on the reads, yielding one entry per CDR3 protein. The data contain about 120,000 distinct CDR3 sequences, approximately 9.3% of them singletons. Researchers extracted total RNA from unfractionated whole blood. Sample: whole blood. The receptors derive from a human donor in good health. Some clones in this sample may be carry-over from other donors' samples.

CDR3: CASSPPGLAGGGTQYF. CDR3 in DNA: TGTGCCAGCAGCCCCCCGGGACTAGCGGGGGGGGGGACCCAGTACTTC. The rearrangement links TRBV7-2 to TRBJ2-5; 16 bases agree with TRBD2. CDR3 length: 16 amino acids. CDR1 SGHTA and CDR2 FQGNSA come from the germline V gene. V shed 5 bases, J shed 7 bases, and the junction held 7 bases outside the gene matches.

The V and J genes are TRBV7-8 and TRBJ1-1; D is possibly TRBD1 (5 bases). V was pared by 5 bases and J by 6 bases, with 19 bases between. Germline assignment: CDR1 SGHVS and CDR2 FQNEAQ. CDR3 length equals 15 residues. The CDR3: CASSPIWGGGSEAFF. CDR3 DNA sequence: TGTGCCAGCAGCCCGATCTGGGGGGGGGGTTCTGAAGCTTTCTTT.

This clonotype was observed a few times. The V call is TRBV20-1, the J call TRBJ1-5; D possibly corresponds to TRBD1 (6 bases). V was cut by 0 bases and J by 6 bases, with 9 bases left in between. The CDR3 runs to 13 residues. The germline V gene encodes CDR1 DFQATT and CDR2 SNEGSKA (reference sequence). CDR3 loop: CSARDRGSQPQHF. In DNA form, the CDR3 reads TGCAGTGCTAGAGACAGGGGCAGTCAGCCCCAGCATTTT.

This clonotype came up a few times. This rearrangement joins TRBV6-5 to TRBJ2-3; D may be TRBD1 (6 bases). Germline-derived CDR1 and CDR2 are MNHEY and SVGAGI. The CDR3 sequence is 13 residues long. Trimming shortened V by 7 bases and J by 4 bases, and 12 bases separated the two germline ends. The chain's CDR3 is CASNRQGSDTQYF. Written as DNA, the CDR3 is TGTGCCAGCAATCGCCAGGGGTCAGATACGCAGTATTTT.

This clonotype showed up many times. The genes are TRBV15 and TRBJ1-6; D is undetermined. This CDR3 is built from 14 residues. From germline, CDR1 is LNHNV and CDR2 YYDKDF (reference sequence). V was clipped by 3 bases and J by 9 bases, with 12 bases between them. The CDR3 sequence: CATSRSPGPSPLHF. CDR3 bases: TGTGCCACCAGCAGGTCCCCCGGCCCTTCACCCCTCCACTTT.

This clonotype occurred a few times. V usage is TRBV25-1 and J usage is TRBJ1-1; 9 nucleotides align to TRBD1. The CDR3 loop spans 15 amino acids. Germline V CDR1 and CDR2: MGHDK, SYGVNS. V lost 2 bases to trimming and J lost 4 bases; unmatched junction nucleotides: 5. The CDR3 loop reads CASSEDRGFGTEAFF. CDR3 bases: TGTGCCAGCAGTGAAGACAGGGGGTTTGGCACTGAAGCTTTCTTT.

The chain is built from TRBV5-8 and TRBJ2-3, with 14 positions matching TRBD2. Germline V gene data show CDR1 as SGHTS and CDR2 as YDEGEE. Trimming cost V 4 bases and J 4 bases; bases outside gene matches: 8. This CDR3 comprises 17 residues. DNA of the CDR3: TGTGCCAGCAGCGGCGCCGGGACTAGCGGGGGCGCAGATACGCAGTATTTT. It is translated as CASSGAGTSGGADTQYF.

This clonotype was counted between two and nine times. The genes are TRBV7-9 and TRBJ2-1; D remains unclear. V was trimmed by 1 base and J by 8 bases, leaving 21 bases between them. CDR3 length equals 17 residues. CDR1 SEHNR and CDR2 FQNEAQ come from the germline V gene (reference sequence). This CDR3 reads CASSLGSWRQPLDEQFF. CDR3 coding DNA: TGTGCCAGCAGCTTAGGGTCTTGGAGACAACCTTTAGATGAGCAGTTCTTC.

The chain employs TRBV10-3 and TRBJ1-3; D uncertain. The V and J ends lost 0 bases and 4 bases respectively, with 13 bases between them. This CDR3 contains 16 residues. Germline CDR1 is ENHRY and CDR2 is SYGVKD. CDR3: CAISESGVQTGNTIYF. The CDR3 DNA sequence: TGTGCCATCAGTGAGTCTGGGGTACAGACAGGAAACACCATATATTTT.

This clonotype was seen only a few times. CDR3 in amino acids: CASTNPGASDLREQYF. The CDR3 bases are TGTGCCAGCACCAATCCCGGGGCTAGTGATCTCCGCGAGCAGTACTTC. The chain combines TRBV7-9 with TRBJ2-7; perhaps D is TRBD1 or TRBD2 (5 bases each). Germline V lookup: CDR1 SEHNR, CDR2 FQNEAQ (reference sequence). CDR3 length equals 16 residues. V lost 7 bases and J 6 bases, leaving 25 bases between the germline ends.

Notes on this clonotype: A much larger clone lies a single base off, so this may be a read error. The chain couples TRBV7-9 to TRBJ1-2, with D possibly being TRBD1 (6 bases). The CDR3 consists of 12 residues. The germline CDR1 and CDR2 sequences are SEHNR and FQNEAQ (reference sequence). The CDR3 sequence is CTSSPDRSGYTF. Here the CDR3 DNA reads TGTACCAGCAGCCCGGACAGATCGGGCTACACCTTC.

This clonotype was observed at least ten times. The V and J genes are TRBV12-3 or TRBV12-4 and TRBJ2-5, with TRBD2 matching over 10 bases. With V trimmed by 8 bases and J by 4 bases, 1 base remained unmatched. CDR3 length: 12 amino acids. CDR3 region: CASRLAGETQYF. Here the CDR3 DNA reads TGTGCCAGCCGACTAGCGGGAGAGACCCAGTACTTC.

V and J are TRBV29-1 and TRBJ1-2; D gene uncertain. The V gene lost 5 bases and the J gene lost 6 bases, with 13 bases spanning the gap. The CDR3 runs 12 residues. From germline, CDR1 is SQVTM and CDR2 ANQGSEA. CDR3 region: CSVMTPTNGYTF. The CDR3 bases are TGCAGCGTTATGACACCCACGAATGGCTACACCTTC.

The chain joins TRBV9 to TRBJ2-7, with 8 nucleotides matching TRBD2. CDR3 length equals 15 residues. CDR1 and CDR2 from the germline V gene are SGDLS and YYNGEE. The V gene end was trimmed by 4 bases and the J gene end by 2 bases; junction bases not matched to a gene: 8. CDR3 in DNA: TGTGCCAGCAGCCCCGGGGGGGGCCTCGCCTACGAGCAGTACTTC. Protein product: CASSPGGGLAYEQYF.

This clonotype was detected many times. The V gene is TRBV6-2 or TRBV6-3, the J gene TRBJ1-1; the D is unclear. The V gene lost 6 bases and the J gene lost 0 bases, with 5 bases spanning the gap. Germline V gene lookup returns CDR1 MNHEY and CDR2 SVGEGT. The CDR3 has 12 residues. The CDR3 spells CASRDMNTEAFF. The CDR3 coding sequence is TGTGCCAGCAGGGATATGAACACTGAAGCTTTCTTT.

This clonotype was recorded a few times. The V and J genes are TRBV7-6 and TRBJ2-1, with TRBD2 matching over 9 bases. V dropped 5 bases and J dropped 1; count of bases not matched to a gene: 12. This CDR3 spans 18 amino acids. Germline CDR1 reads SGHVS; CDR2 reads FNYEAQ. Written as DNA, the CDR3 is TGTGCCAGCAGCAACCTGCTGGCTAGCGGGACTTCCTACAATGAGCAGTTCTTC. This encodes CASSNLLASGTSYNEQFF.

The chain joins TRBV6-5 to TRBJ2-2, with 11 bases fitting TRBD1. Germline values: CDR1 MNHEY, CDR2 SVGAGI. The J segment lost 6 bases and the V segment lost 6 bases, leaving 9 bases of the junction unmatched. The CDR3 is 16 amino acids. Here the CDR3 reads CASSPEDRGHSGELFF. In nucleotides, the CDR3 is TGTGCCAGCAGCCCAGAGGACAGGGGGCATTCCGGGGAGCTGTTTTTT.

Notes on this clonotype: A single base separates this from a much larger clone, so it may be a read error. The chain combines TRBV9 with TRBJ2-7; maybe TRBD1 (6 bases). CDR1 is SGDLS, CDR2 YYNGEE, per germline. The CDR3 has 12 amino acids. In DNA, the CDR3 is TGTGCCACCGGCAGGACAGCGTACGAGCAGCACTTC. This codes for CATGRTAYEQHF. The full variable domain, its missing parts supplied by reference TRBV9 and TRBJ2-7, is DSGVTQTPKHLITATGQRVTLRCSPRSGDLSVYWYQQSLDQGLQFLIQYYNGEERAKGNILERFSAQQFPDLHSELNLSSLELGDSALYFCATGRTAYEQHFGPGTRLTVT.

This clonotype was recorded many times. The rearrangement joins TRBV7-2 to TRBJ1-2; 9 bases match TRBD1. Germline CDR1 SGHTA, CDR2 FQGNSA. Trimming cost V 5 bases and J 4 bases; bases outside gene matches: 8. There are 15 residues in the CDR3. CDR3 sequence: CASSPGQGKGYGYTF. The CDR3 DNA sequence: TGTGCCAGCAGCCCCGGACAGGGGAAGGGCTATGGCTACACCTTC.

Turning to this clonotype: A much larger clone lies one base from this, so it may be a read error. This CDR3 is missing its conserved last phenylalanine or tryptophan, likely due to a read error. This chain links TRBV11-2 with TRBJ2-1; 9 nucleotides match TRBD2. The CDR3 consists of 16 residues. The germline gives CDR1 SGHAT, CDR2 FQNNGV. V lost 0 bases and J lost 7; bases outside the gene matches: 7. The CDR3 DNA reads TGTGCCAGCAGCTTAGATCTAGGCGGGGGGGGGAATGAGCAGTTCTCC. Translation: CASSLDLGGGGNEQFS.

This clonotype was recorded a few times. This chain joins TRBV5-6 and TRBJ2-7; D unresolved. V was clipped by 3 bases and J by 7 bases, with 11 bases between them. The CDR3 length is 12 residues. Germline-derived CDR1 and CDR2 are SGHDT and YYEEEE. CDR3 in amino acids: CASSSAAGEQYF. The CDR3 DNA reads TGTGCCAGCAGCTCGGCGGCCGGAGAGCAGTACTTC.

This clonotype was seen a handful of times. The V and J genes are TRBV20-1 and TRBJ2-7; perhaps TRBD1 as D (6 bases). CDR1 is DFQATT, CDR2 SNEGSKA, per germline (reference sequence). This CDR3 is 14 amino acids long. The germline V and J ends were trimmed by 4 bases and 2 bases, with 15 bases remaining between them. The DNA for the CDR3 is TGCAGTGCTATTAACCCGACAGGCGCCTACGAGCAGTACTTC. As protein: CSAINPTGAYEQYF.

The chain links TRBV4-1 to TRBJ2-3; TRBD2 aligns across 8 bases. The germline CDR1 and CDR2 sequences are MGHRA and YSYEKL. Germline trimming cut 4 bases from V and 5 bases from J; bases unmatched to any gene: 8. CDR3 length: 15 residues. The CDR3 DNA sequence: TGCGCCAGCAGCCGGGTAGCGGGAACCCAAGATACGCAGTATTTT. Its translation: CASSRVAGTQDTQYF.

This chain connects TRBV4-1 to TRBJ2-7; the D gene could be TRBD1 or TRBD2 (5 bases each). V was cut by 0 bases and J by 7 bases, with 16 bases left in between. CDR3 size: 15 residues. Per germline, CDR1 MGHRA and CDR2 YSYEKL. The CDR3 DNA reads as TGCGCCAGCAGCCAAGAGATCAGGGACCTACGAGAGCAGTACTTC. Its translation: CASSQEIRDLREQYF.

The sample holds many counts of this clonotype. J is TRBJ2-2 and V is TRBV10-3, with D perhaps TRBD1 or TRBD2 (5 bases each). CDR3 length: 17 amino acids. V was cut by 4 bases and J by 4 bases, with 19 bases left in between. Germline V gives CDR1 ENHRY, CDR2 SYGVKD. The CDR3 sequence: CAISAIRASGGTGELFF. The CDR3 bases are TGTGCCATCAGTGCAATTAGAGCTTCTGGGGGCACCGGGGAGCTGTTTTTT.

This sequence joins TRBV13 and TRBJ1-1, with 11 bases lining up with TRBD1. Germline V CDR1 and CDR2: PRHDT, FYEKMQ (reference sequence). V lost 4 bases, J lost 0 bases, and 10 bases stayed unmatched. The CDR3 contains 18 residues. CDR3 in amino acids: CASSWTGGGVGMNTEAFF. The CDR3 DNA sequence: TGTGCCAGCAGCTGGACAGGGGGCGGGGTAGGTATGAACACTGAAGCTTTCTTT. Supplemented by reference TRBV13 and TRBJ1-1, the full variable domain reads AAGVIQSPRHLIKEKRETATLKCYPIPRHDTVYWYQQGPGQDPQFLISFYEKMQSDKGSIPDRFSAQQFSDYHSELNMSSLELGDSALYFCASSWTGGGVGMNTEAFFGQGTRLTVV.

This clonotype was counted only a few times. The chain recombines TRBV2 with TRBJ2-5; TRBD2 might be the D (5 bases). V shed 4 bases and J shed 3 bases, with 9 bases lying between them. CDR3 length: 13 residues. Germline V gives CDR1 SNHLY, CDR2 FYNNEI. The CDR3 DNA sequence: TGTGCCAGCAGTGTTCCAGCGGAAGAGACCCAGTACTTC. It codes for CASSVPAEETQYF.

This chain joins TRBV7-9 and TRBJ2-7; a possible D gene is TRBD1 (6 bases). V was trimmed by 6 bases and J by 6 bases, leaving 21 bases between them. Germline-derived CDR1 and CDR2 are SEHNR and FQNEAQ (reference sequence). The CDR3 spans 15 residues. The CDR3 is CASRDRDTGTSEQYF. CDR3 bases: TGTGCCAGCAGGGACCGGGACACCGGAACGAGCGAGCAGTACTTC.

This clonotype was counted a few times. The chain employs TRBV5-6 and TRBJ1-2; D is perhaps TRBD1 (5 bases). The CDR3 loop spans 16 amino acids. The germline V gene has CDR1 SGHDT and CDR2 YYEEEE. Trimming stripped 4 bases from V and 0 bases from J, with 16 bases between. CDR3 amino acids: CASSQGAGRSNYGYTF. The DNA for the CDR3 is TGTGCCAGCAGCCAAGGGGCAGGGCGCTCTAACTATGGCTACACCTTC.

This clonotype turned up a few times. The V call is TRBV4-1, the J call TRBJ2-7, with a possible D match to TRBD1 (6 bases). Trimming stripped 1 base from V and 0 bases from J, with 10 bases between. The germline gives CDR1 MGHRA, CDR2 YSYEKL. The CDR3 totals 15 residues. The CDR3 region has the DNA TGCGCCAGCAGCCAAGTCGAGGACAGCTCCTACGAGCAGTACTTC. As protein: CASSQVEDSSYEQYF.